This T cell receptor (beta chain) was captured by sequencing in a study of read filtering for tumor transcriptome and immune sequencing. Study conclusions and caveats: In IR-seq, single-read clonotypes were around 85% of clonotypes but approximately 3.5% of reads.

From around 0.4 ug of RNA, a library with molecular barcoded alpha/delta and beta/gamma adaptors was made. TCRdb recomputed calls from the reads with MiXCR, one row per CDR3 protein. The table shows about 60,000 distinct CDR3 sequences, with around 13% occurring only once. This clonotype showed up many times. Its matching antigen is unknown. Germline CDR1 is LNHDA and CDR2 is SQIVND (reference sequence). Trimming took 8 bases from V and 5 from J, leaving 8 bases between them. This CDR3 is 11 amino acids long. Sequencing was done on a sample of a population of CD138-negative cells sorted from bone marrow. The gene calls are TRBV19 and TRBJ2-3; D not resolved. The receptor comes from a donor older than 35 with multiple myeloma. The CDR3 sequence is CASVARDTQYF. DNA of the CDR3: TGTGCCAGTGTAGCCAGAGATACGCAGTATTTT. Supplemented by reference TRBV19 and TRBJ2-3, the full variable domain reads DGGITQSPKYLFRKEGQNVTLSCEQNLNHDAMYWYRQDPGQGLRLIYYSQIVNDFQKGDIAEGYSVSREKKESFPLTVTSAQKNPTAFYLCASVARDTQYFGPGTRLTVL.